The subject of this entry is one T cell receptor (beta chain). Its antigen remains unknown. This record comes from a study of T cell clones after liver transplantation. Study-wide results and limits: A larger donor-reactive than third-party decline suggested partial antigen-specific deletion.

CD3+CD4+ and CD3+CD8+ cells were FACS-sorted from thawed unstimulated PBMCs. V shed 5 bases and J 6 bases; nucleotides not matched to a gene: 13. The CDR3 consists of 17 residues. Germline V gene lookup returns CDR1 LNHDA and CDR2 SQIVND (reference sequence). Here immunoSEQ multiplex PCR was the method, and the copy in TCRdb shows in-frame clones only, minus some. The data show around 75,000 clones, 84% seen once. Material: CD4+ T cells from blood, obtained around 50 months after liver transplant. The chain combines TRBV19 with TRBJ2-4; 10 bases line up with TRBD1. The source is a human patient who received a liver transplant. The graft donor may have given rise to some T cells. The CDR3 coding sequence is TGTGCCAGTAGTCCCCGTAGTCGGGACAGGGGAAGAAACATTCAGTACTTC. Amino acid sequence: CASSPRSRDRGRNIQYF.